The 24 T cell receptor beta chains below all came from one sample that was sequenced in a study of blood T cell repertoires in COVID-19. The method was immunoSEQ multiplex PCR; TCRdb's version includes in-frame clones alone and lacks a portion of them. The top ten hold about 1.9% of the sample, which has 150,000 to 200,000 clones, 80% to 90% seen once. Sequences were obtained from peripheral blood. These receptors were collected from a man younger than 35 who had recovered from COVID-19.

CDR3 amino acids: CASSIVAGTGIYEQYF. In nucleotides, the CDR3 is TGTGCCAGTAGTATAGTAGCCGGGACAGGGATCTACGAGCAGTACTTC. The V gene is TRBV19, the J gene TRBJ2-7; 9 positions agree with TRBD1. The CDR3 length is 16 residues. The ends lost 1 base at V and 3 bases at J; junction bases unmatched: 7. Looked up from germline, CDR1 is LNHDA and CDR2 is SQIVND (reference sequence).

The genes are TRBV9 and TRBJ2-7, with a possible D match to TRBD2 (6 bases). CDR3 length equals 15 residues. Trimming took 0 bases from V and 3 from J, leaving 13 bases between them. CDR1 SGDLS and CDR2 YYNGEE come from the germline V gene. The CDR3 loop reads CASSVAPGADYEQYF. The CDR3 DNA is TGTGCCAGCAGCGTAGCTCCGGGAGCTGACTACGAGCAGTACTTC.

The chain uses TRBV6-2 or TRBV6-3 and TRBJ2-2; D unclear. V lost 0 bases and J 6 bases, leaving 14 bases between the germline ends. Looked up from germline, CDR1 is MNHEY and CDR2 is SVGEGT. There are 16 residues in the CDR3. This CDR3 reads CASSYSTADPAGELFF. Here the CDR3 DNA reads TGTGCCAGCAGTTACTCGACTGCAGATCCCGCCGGGGAGCTGTTTTTT.

V usage is TRBV10-3 and J usage is TRBJ2-7; possibly TRBD2 for D (5 bases). This CDR3 region has 13 residues. V shed 10 bases and J shed 2 bases, with 15 bases lying between them. Germline CDR1 ENHRY, CDR2 SYGVKD. The CDR3 DNA reads as TGTGCCACCCACCCCGGGGTGGCCTACGAGCAGTACTTC. Residues: CATHPGVAYEQYF.

The chain has TRBV7-2 and TRBJ1-1, with D unclear. CDR1 and CDR2 (germline): SGHTA, FQGNSA. CDR3 size: 15 residues. Trimming removed 5 bases at V and 0 bases at J, with 13 bases between. The CDR3 DNA follows: TGTGCCAGCAGCCGTAATGCTATAATGAACACTGAAGCTTTCTTT. It encodes CASSRNAIMNTEAFF.

In regard to this clone: Within the sample, other DNA sequences also encode this same CDR3. DNA of the CDR3: TGTGCCAGCAGCTTGGACAGGGTGGGCACTGAAGCTTTCTTT. It encodes CASSLDRVGTEAFF. This chain joins TRBV7-9 and TRBJ1-1, with 8 positions matching TRBD1. The CDR3 is 14 amino acids. Germline V gene sequence: CDR1 SEHNR, CDR2 FQNEAQ (reference sequence). V lost 3 bases and J lost 4; bases outside the gene matches: 4.

For this clone: This specimen includes other DNA sequences encoding the same CDR3. The CDR3 sequence is CSASRSGRSYEQYF. DNA for the CDR3: TGCAGTGCTAGTAGAAGCGGGAGGAGCTACGAGCAGTACTTC. The chain is built from TRBV20-1 and TRBJ2-7; 9 nucleotides align to TRBD2. With 3 bases clipped from V and 3 bases from J, the junction kept 6 bases outside the gene matches. This CDR3 region has 14 residues. The V gene's germline CDR1 is DFQATT and CDR2 SNEGSKA (reference sequence).

The V and J genes are TRBV7-8 and TRBJ2-7, with 10 bases fitting TRBD1. V dropped 5 bases and J dropped 5; count of bases not matched to a gene: 6. Germline assignment: CDR1 SGHVS and CDR2 FQNEAQ. The CDR3 totals 14 residues. Here the CDR3 reads CASSVRDRGDEQYF. Written as DNA, the CDR3 is TGTGCCAGCAGCGTCCGGGACAGGGGCGACGAGCAGTACTTC.

This sequence joins TRBV3-1 (or the pseudogene TRBV3-2) and TRBJ2-1; 7 nucleotides line up with TRBD2. The CDR3 covers 14 residues. CDR1 and CDR2 (germline): LGHDT, YNNKEL (reference sequence). The trim removed 4 bases at V and 6 bases at J, leaving 6 bases unmatched. CDR3 DNA: TGTGCCAGCAGCCGGGGGGGGTCTGGCAATGAGCAGTTCTTC. Encoded protein: CASSRGGSGNEQFF.

The rearrangement links TRBV2 to TRBJ1-2; 10 nucleotides line up with TRBD1. This CDR3 comprises 14 residues. CDR1 and CDR2 from the germline V gene are SNHLY and FYNNEI. Germline trimming cut 6 bases from V and 4 bases from J; bases unmatched to any gene: 5. In nucleotides, the CDR3 is TGTGCCAGCAGGGGGACAGGGGCCGGCTATGGCTACACCTTC. Translated: CASRGTGAGYGYTF.

This chain joins TRBV5-4 and TRBJ1-6; TRBD1 agrees at 9 bases. The germline V gene encodes CDR1 SGHNT and CDR2 YYREEE (reference sequence). J was trimmed by 10 bases and V by 4 bases; bases with no gene match: 9. The CDR3 has 15 amino acids. In nucleotides, the CDR3 is TGTGCCAGCAGCCCCTTAACAGGGGGCCGGTCACCCCTCCACTTT. It encodes CASSPLTGGRSPLHF.

J is TRBJ1-2 and V is TRBV6-5; D may be TRBD1 (6 bases). The V and J ends lost 8 bases and 8 bases respectively, with 9 bases between them. Germline V lookup: CDR1 MNHEY, CDR2 SVGAGI. CDR3 length: 10 residues. The CDR3 loop reads CASGGWGYTF. CDR3 in DNA: TGTGCCAGCGGGGGCTGGGGCTACACCTTC.

The chain carries TRBV5-6 and TRBJ1-6; D not certain. The CDR3 is 17 residues long. V lost 4 bases and J 2 bases, leaving 16 bases between the germline ends. Germline assignment: CDR1 SGHDT and CDR2 YYEEEE. The CDR3 sequence is CASSAWAAGPYNSPLHF. CDR3 in DNA: TGTGCCAGCAGCGCCTGGGCCGCGGGCCCCTATAATTCACCCCTCCACTTT.

This chain uses TRBV5-5 with TRBJ1-6; 7 positions match TRBD1. Germline CDR1 and CDR2: SGHKS and YYEKEE (reference sequence). Trimming removed 2 bases from V and 6 bases from J; junction bases left unmatched: 2. The CDR3 is made up of 14 amino acids. This CDR3 is CASSFWDSNSPLHF. The CDR3, as DNA: TGTGCCAGCAGCTTCTGGGACAGTAATTCACCCCTCCACTTT. The variable domain in full, with the rest retrieved from reference TRBV5-5 and TRBJ1-6, is DAGVTQSPTHLIKTRGQQVTLRCSPISGHKSVSWYQQVLGQGPQFIFQYYEKEERGRGNFPDRFSARQFPNYSSELNVNALLLGDSALYLCASSFWDSNSPLHFGNGTRLTVT.

This chain joins TRBV5-1 and TRBJ2-3; 8 positions match TRBD2. Germline V lookup: CDR1 SGHRS, CDR2 YFSETQ. The CDR3 covers 14 residues. The V and J ends lost 4 bases and 3 bases, in that order; junction bases with no gene match: 4. The CDR3 DNA is TGCGCCAGCAGCAGTTTAGCGGGAACAGATACGCAGTATTTT. Translation: CASSSLAGTDTQYF.

Comment on this clone: Other nucleotide sequences from this sample produce the same CDR3. The chain recombines TRBV6-5 with TRBJ2-7, with 7 bases that match TRBD1. Looked up from germline, CDR1 is MNHEY and CDR2 is SVGAGI. V trimming: 6 bases; J trimming: 2 bases; junction bases outside the gene matches: 1. This CDR3 spans 12 amino acids. The CDR3 nucleotides read TGTGCCAGCAGGACAGGGCCCTACGAGCAGTACTTC. Its translation is CASRTGPYEQYF.

The J gene is TRBJ1-5, the V gene TRBV9; TRBD1 is a possible D gene (6 bases). The CDR3 consists of 15 residues. Germline V lookup: CDR1 SGDLS, CDR2 YYNGEE. The V end was cut by 3 bases, the J end by 6 bases, with 16 bases between. The CDR3 is CASSEGVGLGQPQHF. CDR3 DNA sequence: TGTGCCAGCAGCGAGGGGGTAGGGCTGGGTCAGCCCCAGCATTTT. Variable domain in full (rest from reference TRBV9 and TRBJ1-5): DSGVTQTPKHLITATGQRVTLRCSPRSGDLSVYWYQQSLDQGLQFLIQYYNGEERAKGNILERFSAQQFPDLHSELNLSSLELGDSALYFCASSEGVGLGQPQHFGDGTRLSIL.

The chain links TRBV5-6 to TRBJ2-1; 8 bases map to TRBD1. V was pared by 4 bases and J by 15 bases, with 15 bases of the junction left unmatched. The CDR3 consists of 14 residues. CDR1 is SGHDT and CDR2 is YYEEEE in the germline V gene. This CDR3 is CASSLGDRQILGFF. DNA of the CDR3: TGTGCCAGCAGCCTGGGGGACAGGCAAATCTTGGGGTTCTTC.

This clone was seen a handful of times. J is TRBJ1-4 and V is TRBV7-9; 7 bases are shared with TRBD1. After removal of 6 bases from V and 3 bases from J, the junction contained 10 bases not matched to a gene. Germline lookup yields CDR1 SEHNR and CDR2 FQNEAQ (reference sequence). The CDR3 consists of 16 residues. CDR3 loop: CASSQPRGAPNEKLFF. CDR3 DNA: TGTGCCAGCAGTCAACCCAGGGGGGCACCTAATGAAAAACTGTTTTTT.

The genes are TRBV4-1 and TRBJ2-7, with 12 bases aligning to TRBD1. The germline gives CDR1 MGHRA, CDR2 YSYEKL. The CDR3 length is 14 residues. V gave up 4 bases and J gave up 4 bases; unmatched junction bases: 2. Here the CDR3 DNA reads TGCGCCAGCAGCCCGGGACAGGGGGCTTACGAGCAGTACTTC. This gives the protein CASSPGQGAYEQYF.

This clone was seen a single time. The rearrangement joins TRBV10-3 to TRBJ2-2; D is unclear. Trimming pared 4 bases from V and 8 bases from J, leaving 11 bases between. The CDR3 sequence is 13 residues long. Germline assignment: CDR1 ENHRY and CDR2 SYGVKD. The DNA for the CDR3 is TGTGCCATCAGTGGAAAATGGGCGGGGGAGCTGTTTTTT. It yields the protein CAISGKWAGELFF.

This chain connects TRBV10-3 to TRBJ1-2, with no clear D. V was cut by 3 bases and J by 2 bases, with 10 bases left in between. CDR1 is ENHRY and CDR2 is SYGVKD in the germline V gene. The CDR3 is made up of 14 amino acids. The CDR3 spells CAISDAGLNYGYTF. CDR3 nucleotides: TGTGCCATCAGTGATGCGGGCCTAAACTATGGCTACACCTTC.

This rearrangement joins TRBV2 to TRBJ2-5; 7 bases are a match to TRBD2. The germline V gene has CDR1 SNHLY and CDR2 FYNNEI. Germline trimming cut 3 bases from V and 5 bases from J; bases unmatched to any gene: 6. CDR3 length: 14 amino acids. The DNA for the CDR3 is TGTGCCAGCAGTGAGGTTTTGGGGGGGGAGACCCAGTACTTC. It is translated as CASSEVLGGETQYF.

This chain joins TRBV7-2 and TRBJ1-5; D possibly corresponds to TRBD1 (5 bases). CDR1 is SGHTA, CDR2 FQGNSA, per germline. Trimming removed 1 base at V and 6 bases at J, with 13 bases between. CDR3 length: 15 amino acids. DNA of the CDR3: TGTGCCAGCAGCTTAGGTCAGGGTGCGACTCAGCCCCAGCATTTT. Residues: CASSLGQGATQPQHF.